Below are 18 T cell receptor beta chains sequenced from a single sample in a study of beta chain features in type 1 diabetes. Reverse transcription of all isolated RNA meant that expressed TCRB transcripts were sequenced. The data were produced by immunoSEQ multiplex PCR, yet TCRdb's version contains in-frame clones alone and is incomplete. Among a few hundred thousand clones listed, roughly a quarter were seen once. These receptors have no identified antigens. Findings and caveats of the study: All four CD4+ subsets from Type 1 diabetes patients carried moderately but significantly shorter TCRB CDR3s.

Input material: naive CD4+ T cells from blood. These receptors were taken from a woman aged 30 to 39 with type 1 diabetes.

This clone was detected only a few times. The CDR3 coding sequence is TGTGCCAGCAGCTTAGGCGGGCGCAATGAGCAGTTCTTC. It codes for CASSLGGRNEQFF. This rearrangement joins TRBV5-6 to TRBJ2-1, with D possibly TRBD2 on 5 matching bases. Between the trimmed V and J ends, which lost 2 bases and 6 bases, there was a span of 9 bases. CDR3 length: 13 amino acids. Germline values: CDR1 SGHDT, CDR2 YYEEEE.

This clone was recorded a few times. The rearrangement joins TRBV7-9 to TRBJ2-4; TRBD2 matches 8 bases. CDR3 length equals 14 residues. Germline CDR1 SEHNR, CDR2 FQNEAQ (reference sequence). The DNA for the CDR3 is TGTACCACAAGCGGGAGTGGAGCCAAAAACATTCAGTACTTC. This gives the protein CTTSGSGAKNIQYF.

The V gene is TRBV7-2, the J gene TRBJ2-2, with 7 bases aligning to TRBD2. V shed 2 bases and J 0 bases; nucleotides not matched to a gene: 3. Germline CDR1 SGHTA, CDR2 FQGNSA. The CDR3 is 16 residues long. The chain's CDR3 is CASSLFGGTNTGELFF. The CDR3 DNA follows: TGTGCCAGCAGCTTATTCGGGGGGACGAACACCGGGGAGCTGTTTTTT.

This clone was seen a handful of times. The rearrangement links TRBV25-1 to TRBJ1-1; D might be TRBD1 (6 bases). The CDR3 spans 12 residues. The V end was cut by 7 bases, the J end by 5 bases, with 11 bases between. Germline assignment: CDR1 MGHDK and CDR2 SYGVNS. The CDR3 spells CASTGEMTEAFF. CDR3 in DNA: TGTGCCAGCACAGGGGAGATGACTGAAGCTTTCTTT.

A few counts support this clone. The chain links TRBV7-9 to TRBJ2-5, with 7 bases lining up with TRBD2. The CDR3 extends over 13 amino acids. Germline assignment: CDR1 SEHNR and CDR2 FQNEAQ (reference sequence). V lost 3 bases, J lost 3 bases, and 1 base stayed unmatched. The CDR3 DNA follows: TGTGCCAGCAGCTTCAGCGGGGAAGAGACCCAGTACTTC. It codes for CASSFSGEETQYF.

This clone was counted a few times. The chain combines TRBV5-1 with TRBJ2-3, with D possibly being TRBD2 (5 bases). The CDR3 runs 14 residues. Per the germline V gene, CDR1 is SGHRS and CDR2 is YFSETQ. Trimming left V 5 bases short and J 2 bases short, with 12 bases between. The CDR3 loop is CASRGAAHTDTQYF. CDR3 coding DNA: TGCGCCAGCAGAGGAGCGGCCCACACAGATACGCAGTATTTT.

This clone has more than one count but fewer than ten. V usage is TRBV15 and J usage is TRBJ2-3; possible D gene TRBD1, 6 bases. This CDR3 is 15 amino acids long. Germline V gene lookup returns CDR1 LNHNV and CDR2 YYDKDF (reference sequence). The ends were cut back, 2 bases at V and 2 bases at J, with 11 bases in the middle. CDR3 sequence reads: CATSRSGTTTDTQYF. In nucleotides, the CDR3 is TGTGCCACCAGCAGATCCGGGACAACCACAGATACGCAGTATTTT.

CDR3 amino acids: CASPSPEREHEQYF. The CDR3 DNA follows: TGTGCCAGCCCCTCCCCAGAGCGGGAGCACGAGCAGTACTTC. The gene calls are TRBV6-1 and TRBJ2-7; 8 nucleotides line up with TRBD2. Per the germline V gene, CDR1 is MNHNS and CDR2 is SASEGT. The CDR3 is 14 amino acids. Trimming at V came to 8 bases and at J to 5 bases, leaving 11 bases not matched to a gene.

The V and J genes are TRBV12-5 and TRBJ2-1; TRBD2 is a possible D gene (5 bases). The V gene lost 4 bases and the J gene lost 0 bases, with 16 bases spanning the gap. CDR1 and CDR2 from the germline V gene are LGHNT and FRNRAP. The CDR3 length is 17 residues. This chain's CDR3 is CASGSFPDSSSYNEQFF. In DNA, the CDR3 is TGTGCTAGTGGTTCTTTCCCGGACTCCAGCTCCTACAATGAGCAGTTCTTC. Combining the CDR3 with reference TRBV12-5 and TRBJ2-1 gives the whole variable domain DARVTQTPRHKVTEMGQEVTMRCQPILGHNTVFWYRQTMMQGLELLAYFRNRAPLDDSGMPKDRFSAEMPDATLATLKIQPSEPRDSAVYFCASGSFPDSSSYNEQFFGPGTRLTVL.

The V gene is TRBV5-1, the J gene TRBJ2-3, with 11 bases fitting TRBD2. This CDR3 has 16 residues. The ends lost 4 bases at V and 0 bases at J; junction bases unmatched: 4. Germline loops: CDR1 SGHRS, CDR2 YFSETQ. CDR3 sequence: CASSGGLAASTDTQYF. The CDR3 DNA follows: TGCGCCAGCAGCGGGGGACTAGCGGCTAGCACAGATACGCAGTATTTT. Variable domain in full (rest from reference TRBV5-1 and TRBJ2-3): KAGVTQTPRYLIKTRGQQVTLSCSPISGHRSVSWYQQTPGQGLQFLFEYFSETQRNKGNFPGRFSGRQFSNSRSEMNVSTLELGDSALYLCASSGGLAASTDTQYFGPGTRLTVL.

The gene calls are TRBV4-1 and TRBJ2-5; no firm D call. The CDR3 is 13 amino acids. V lost 2 bases and J lost 4, with 8 bases in between. Germline assignment: CDR1 MGHRA and CDR2 YSYEKL. CDR3 coding DNA: TGCGCCAGCAGCCAACGTGCGCGAGAGACCCAGTACTTC. Protein: CASSQRARETQYF.

This chain links TRBV5-4 with TRBJ2-5; tentative D call: TRBD1 (6 bases). The germline V gene encodes CDR1 SGHNT and CDR2 YYREEE (reference sequence). V shed 3 bases and J shed 4 bases, with 10 bases lying between them. This CDR3 is 13 amino acids long. CDR3 sequence reads: CASSWTERETQYF. Here the CDR3 DNA reads TGTGCCAGCAGCTGGACAGAACGAGAGACCCAGTACTTC.

This clone has a handful of counts. V usage is TRBV9 and J usage is TRBJ2-1, with TRBD2 identical over 8 bases. J lost 4 bases, V lost 0 bases, and 9 bases had no gene match. CDR3 length: 17 amino acids. Germline CDR1 is SGDLS and CDR2 is YYNGEE. As DNA, the CDR3 is TGTGCCAGCAGCGTAGGTTTGCGGGAGGCCTCATACAATGAGCAGTTCTTC. It encodes CASSVGLREASYNEQFF.

The chain employs TRBV9 and TRBJ2-4; possible D gene TRBD2, 5 bases. The CDR3 loop spans 13 amino acids. Trimming cost V 3 bases and J 6 bases, with 10 bases left between them. CDR1 is SGDLS, CDR2 YYNGEE, per germline. The CDR3 protein is CASSARGGNIQYF. The DNA for the CDR3 is TGTGCCAGCAGCGCCCGTGGAGGAAACATTCAGTACTTC.

This clone was detected only once. The rearrangement joins TRBV19 to TRBJ2-7, with 7 bases matching TRBD2. Trimming removed 7 bases from V and 1 base from J; junction bases left unmatched: 7. The V gene's germline CDR1 is LNHDA and CDR2 SQIVND (reference sequence). The CDR3 totals 14 residues. The CDR3 coding sequence is TGTGCCAGTAAAAGGGGAGGGGCGTCCTACGAGCAGTACTTC. Its protein is CASKRGGASYEQYF. The full variable domain, in which reference TRBV19 and TRBJ2-7 provide the parts outside the CDR3, is DGGITQSPKYLFRKEGQNVTLSCEQNLNHDAMYWYRQDPGQGLRLIYYSQIVNDFQKGDIAEGYSVSREKKESFPLTVTSAQKNPTAFYLCASKRGGASYEQYFGPGTRLTVT.

This clone showed up just a few times. This sequence joins TRBV25-1 and TRBJ2-5; the match to TRBD1 covers 7 bases. This CDR3 has 13 residues. Germline CDR1 MGHDK, CDR2 SYGVNS. V shed 4 bases and J 4 bases; nucleotides not matched to a gene: 3. The CDR3 DNA follows: TGTGCCAGCAGTGTGACAGGGTCAGAGACCCAGTACTTC. It is translated as CASSVTGSETQYF.

This rearrangement joins TRBV5-4 to TRBJ1-4, with 7 bases matching TRBD1. Germline CDR1 is SGHNT and CDR2 is YYREEE (reference sequence). CDR3 size: 14 residues. With V trimmed by 4 bases and J by 1 base, 1 base remained unmatched. The CDR3 DNA follows: TGTGCCAGCAGCCGACAGGGAACTAATGAAAAACTGTTTTTT. The encoded protein is CASSRQGTNEKLFF.

V gene TRBV9 combines with J gene TRBJ1-2; D perhaps matches TRBD1 (6 bases). Trimming took off 0 bases at V and 5 bases at J, with 11 bases between the two ends. This CDR3 comprises 14 residues. Germline-derived CDR1 and CDR2 are SGDLS and YYNGEE. The CDR3 DNA is TGTGCCAGCAGCGTAGTACAGGGAGGGTATGGCTACACCTTC. Protein sequence: CASSVVQGGYGYTF.